The 7 T cell receptor beta chains below come from one sample, sequenced in a study of post-analysis software for immune sequencing data. Whole-study findings and limits: In patients, about 5 TRBV segments were more frequent than in controls, with TRBV5-6, TRBV5-1 and TRBV20-1 among them.

No cognate antigen is known for these TCRs. cDNA libraries of TCR beta carried unique molecular identifiers. TCRdb reprocessed the PCR reads with MiXCR, giving one entry per CDR3 protein. Among almost 700,000 distinct CDR3 sequences listed, 55% to 60% were seen once. The sequencing sample was made of blood. These receptors all stem from a girl aged 2 to 9 with multiple sclerosis.

This chain links TRBV15 with TRBJ1-4, with D maybe TRBD1 (6 bases). The germline V and J ends were trimmed by 0 bases and 6 bases, with 17 bases remaining between them. Germline V gene data show CDR1 as LNHNV and CDR2 as YYDKDF (reference sequence). CDR3 length: 17 amino acids. CDR3 protein: CATSRDRGTSSHEKLFF. The CDR3, as DNA: TGTGCCACCAGCAGAGATCGGGGGACATCGTCCCATGAAAAACTGTTTTTT.

The chain joins TRBV7-2 to TRBJ2-4; D is undetermined. Germline lookup yields CDR1 SGHTA and CDR2 FQGNSA. Deletions cut 2 bases from V and 0 bases from J, with 8 bases between. The CDR3 sequence is 15 residues long. The CDR3 sequence: CASSLNSLAKNIQYF. CDR3 DNA: TGTGCCAGCAGCTTAAACTCACTAGCCAAAAACATTCAGTACTTC.

This clonotype appeared many times. The V call is TRBV29-1, the J call TRBJ1-2; a weak D match, TRBD1 (6 bases). The CDR3 totals 11 residues. CDR1 is SQVTM, CDR2 ANQGSEA, per germline. Trimming took 3 bases from V and 4 from J, leaving 6 bases between them. In nucleotides, the CDR3 is TGCAGCGTTGACAGGGGCTATGGCTACACCTTC. Protein: CSVDRGYGYTF.

This chain uses TRBV11-2 with TRBJ2-5; no clear D gene. This CDR3 has 12 amino acids. The germline V and J ends were trimmed by 6 bases and 5 bases, with 10 bases remaining between them. Per germline, CDR1 SGHAT and CDR2 FQNNGV. The CDR3 loop is CASRSLGETQYF. The CDR3 nucleotides read TGTGCCAGCAGATCGTTGGGTGAGACCCAGTACTTC.

On this clonotype: The conserved phenylalanine or tryptophan is not found at the CDR3 terminus, so this likely reflects a read error. The rearrangement links TRBV10-2 to TRBJ2-7; 9 positions match TRBD1. CDR3 size: 14 residues. CDR1 WSHSY and CDR2 SAAADI come from the germline V gene. The CDR3 DNA reads as TGCGCCAGCAGACCGGGACAGGGTTATTACGAACAGTACCTC. Translating it yields CASRPGQGYYEQYL.

This clonotype was seen once. V gene TRBV9 combines with J gene TRBJ2-5, with D possibly called TRBD1 or TRBD2 (6 bases each). CDR1 and CDR2 (germline): SGDLS, YYNGEE. The CDR3 has 15 amino acids. Trimming took off 0 bases at V and 5 bases at J, with 14 bases between the two ends. For the CDR3, the DNA is TGTGCCAGCAGCGTAGGTCCGGGGGCCGGGGAGACCCAGTACTTC. Its protein is CASSVGPGAGETQYF.

This chain links TRBV29-1 with TRBJ1-1; D not resolved. Trimming left V 3 bases short and J 0 bases short, with 8 bases between. The CDR3 has 13 amino acids. Germline V lookup: CDR1 SQVTM, CDR2 ANQGSEA. CDR3 residues: CSVDWLMNTEAFF. In nucleotides, the CDR3 is TGCAGCGTTGATTGGCTGATGAACACTGAAGCTTTCTTT.